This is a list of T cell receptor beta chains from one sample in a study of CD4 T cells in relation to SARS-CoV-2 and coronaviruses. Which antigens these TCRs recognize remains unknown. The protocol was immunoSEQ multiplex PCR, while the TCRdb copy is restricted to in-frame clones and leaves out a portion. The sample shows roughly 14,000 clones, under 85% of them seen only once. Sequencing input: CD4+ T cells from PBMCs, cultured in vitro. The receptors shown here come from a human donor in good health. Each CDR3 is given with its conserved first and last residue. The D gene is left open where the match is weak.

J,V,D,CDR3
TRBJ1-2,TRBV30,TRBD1,CAWGDRGLGYTF
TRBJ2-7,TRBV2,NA,CASRPSGRAYEQYF
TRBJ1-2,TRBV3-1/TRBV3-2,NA,CASSQEGGTYGYTF
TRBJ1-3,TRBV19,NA,CASRRTLGNTIYF
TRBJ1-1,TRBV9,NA,CASSASTGNTEAFF
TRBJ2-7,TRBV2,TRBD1,CASNPGTGDYEQYF
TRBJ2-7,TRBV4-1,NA,CASSQGGIQDRSDEQYF
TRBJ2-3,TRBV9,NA,CASSAIGGQSTDTQYF
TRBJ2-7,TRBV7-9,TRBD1,CASSDRGASYEQYF
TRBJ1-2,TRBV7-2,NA,CASSAWESYGYTF
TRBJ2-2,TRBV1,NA,CTSSQEGEREDTGELFF
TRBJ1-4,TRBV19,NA,CASSAWTATNEKLFF
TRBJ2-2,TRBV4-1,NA,CASSQDHYGTTNTGELFF
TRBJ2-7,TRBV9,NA,CASSVGPQGSYEQYF
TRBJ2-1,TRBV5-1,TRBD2,CASSRTSGDYNEQFF
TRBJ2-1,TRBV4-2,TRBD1,CASSLRTGDPARYNEQFF
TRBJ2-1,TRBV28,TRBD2,CASTSGARINEQFF
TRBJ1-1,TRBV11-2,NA,CASSRTGEAEAFF
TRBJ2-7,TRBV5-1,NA,CASSLAGGWGGAVHEQYF
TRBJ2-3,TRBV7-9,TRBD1,CASSFSRQGNFFTDTQYF
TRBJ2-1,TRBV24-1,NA,CATGGSEQFF
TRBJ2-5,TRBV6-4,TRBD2,CASSPRLAGQETQYF
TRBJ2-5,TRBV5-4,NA,CASSLRETQYF
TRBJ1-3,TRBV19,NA,CASSARGVGSGNTIYF
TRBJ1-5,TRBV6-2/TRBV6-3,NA,CASSYLIGGPSNQPQHF
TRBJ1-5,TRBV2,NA,CASTFTWGQPQHF
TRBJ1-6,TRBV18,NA,CASSLRTDRRESPLHF
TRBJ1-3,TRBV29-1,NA,CSVVPVSGNTIYF
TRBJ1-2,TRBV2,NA,CASSQTGTPLGYTF
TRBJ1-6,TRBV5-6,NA,CASSLDGNSPLHF
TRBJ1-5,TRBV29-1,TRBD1,CSVGWQGADQPQHF
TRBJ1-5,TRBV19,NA,CASSIAHQPQHF
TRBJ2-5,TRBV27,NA,CASSKYSRGDGETQYF
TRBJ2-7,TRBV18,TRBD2,CASSQSSGNYEQYF
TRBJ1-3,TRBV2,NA,CASSSFGRGNTIYF
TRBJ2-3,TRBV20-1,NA,CSASGPGPLSGF
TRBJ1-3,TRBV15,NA,CATSSRRQVSGNTIYF
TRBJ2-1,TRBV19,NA,CASSASRGRLVNEQFF
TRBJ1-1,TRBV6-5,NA,CASSFIREDTEAFF
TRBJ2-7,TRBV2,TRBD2,CASSHPPRRVAGAEQYF
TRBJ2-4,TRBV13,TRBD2,CASSLGGRFGLAVNIQYF
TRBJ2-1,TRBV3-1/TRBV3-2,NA,CASSREYNEQFF
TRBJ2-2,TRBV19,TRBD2,CASSIGLKRGAGELFF
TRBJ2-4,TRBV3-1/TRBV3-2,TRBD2,CASSQAGERGNIQYF
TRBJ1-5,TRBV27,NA,CAREEGTVNQPQHF
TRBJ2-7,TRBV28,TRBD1,CASSLLGTGGGYEQYF
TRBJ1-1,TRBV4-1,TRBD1,CASSLTPGQPVAEAFF
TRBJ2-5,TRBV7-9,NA,CASSIGTNANQETQYF
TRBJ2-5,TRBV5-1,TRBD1,CASSSGSTGVQETQYF
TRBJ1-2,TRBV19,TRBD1,CASSPTGTGASYGYTF